In this sample, the clone carrying this T cell receptor beta chain turned up a few times. Its antigen remains unknown. The data were obtained in a study of immune evolution from preneoplasia to lung adenocarcinoma. Study conclusions and caveats: Top clone share appeared to fall from AAH through AIS, MIA, adenocarcinoma. Later-stage lesions seemingly showed higher T cell density and diversity than normal lung.

Between the mid-2010s and the late 2010s, patients underwent resection in Japan or China. H&E slides confirmed each diagnosis, reviewed by two pathologists independently. Trimming stripped 0 bases from V and 6 bases from J, with 12 bases between. The CDR3 covers 14 residues. Looked up from germline, CDR1 is SGHNT and CDR2 is YYREEE (reference sequence). The assay was immunoSEQ multiplex PCR, and TCRdb's table has in-frame clones only and misses some. The repertoire holds about 10,000 clones, with about 70% as singletons. The rearrangement uses TRBV5-4 and TRBJ2-5, with a tentative D call TRBD1 (6 bases). The source material was FFPE normal lung tissue adjacent to the tumor. This receptor was identified in a person in their 60s with lung adenocarcinoma. Some clones in this sample may be carry-over from other donors' samples. In DNA form, the CDR3 reads TGTGCCAGCAGCTTGGAGGACAGCAGCCAGACCCAGTACTTC. Protein product: CASSLEDSSQTQYF.